Listed here are 19 T cell receptor beta chains from one sample, sequenced in a study of regulatory T cells in long-lasting Graves disease (dated by TCRdb to the early 2020s). The library was prepared using multiplex PCR. Sequenced using an Illumina HiSeq 4000. iRepertoire HTBI primers and Arm-PCR amplification of CDR3 regions were used to construct TCR beta libraries. The raw public data were reprocessed by TCRdb itself: fastp quality trimming at Q25, MiXCR clonotype calling, in-frame beta chains only. Each entry is one CDR3 protein sequence, shown with its most common DNA and genes. A total of roughly 500,000 distinct CDR3 sequences appear in this sample, less than 25% of them only once. The ten top clones hold approximately 14% of the sample. This sample's time point label indicates: persistent/refractory GD, antithyroid drugs over 5 years with positive TRAb. For both TCR sequencing and RNA sequencing, RNA was extracted from PBMCs in TRIzol.

The sequences come from peripheral blood mononuclear cells (PBMCs), collected when the disease was refractory, from a patient treated with antithyroid drugs. These receptors originate from a female donor with Graves disease.

This clonotype was seen at least ten times. V is TRBV28 and J is TRBJ2-5, with TRBD2 identical over 12 bases. Trimming cost V 2 bases and J 12 bases; bases outside gene matches: 7. CDR1 and CDR2 (germline): MDHEN, SYDVKM. The CDR3 is made up of 14 amino acids. CDR3 bases: TGTGCCAGCAGTTTACCCGGGACTAGCGGGCCTAAGTACTTC. Translation gives CASSLPGTSGPKYF. The entire variable domain, with the rest obtained from reference TRBV28 and TRBJ2-5, is as follows: DVKVTQSSRYLVKRTGEKVFLECVQDMDHENMFWYRQDPGLGLRLIYFSYDVKMKEKGDIPEGYSVSREKKERFSLILESASTNQTSMYLCASSLPGTSGPKYFGPGTRLLVL.

There are many counts of this clonotype. V usage is TRBV7-2 and J usage is TRBJ2-5; 9 nucleotides line up with TRBD2. After removal of 6 bases from V and 0 bases from J, the junction contained 8 bases not matched to a gene. The CDR3 covers 16 residues. Per the germline V gene, CDR1 is SGHTA and CDR2 is FQGNSA. The CDR3: CASRASGGKYQETQYF. CDR3 DNA sequence: TGTGCCAGCAGAGCAAGCGGGGGGAAATACCAAGAGACCCAGTACTTC.

This clonotype was detected many times. This chain connects TRBV28 to TRBJ1-6; D is uncertain. CDR1 and CDR2 (germline): MDHEN, SYDVKM. V was clipped by 7 bases and J by 9 bases, with 13 bases between them. CDR3 size: 13 residues. The CDR3 nucleotides read TGTGCCAGCACCTCCGGCTCCGGTTCACCCCTCCACTTT. It is translated as CASTSGSGSPLHF.

This clonotype was observed many times. J is TRBJ1-2 and V is TRBV10-3; D gene uncertain. Deletions cut 0 bases from V and 4 bases from J, with 9 bases between. The germline CDR1 and CDR2 sequences are ENHRY and SYGVKD. The CDR3 runs to 14 residues. CDR3 sequence: CAISESTGSYGYTF. The CDR3 DNA sequence: TGTGCCATCAGTGAGTCAACGGGGAGCTATGGCTACACCTTC.

The chain recombines TRBV27 with TRBJ1-1, with 9 bases identical to TRBD1. CDR1 and CDR2 from the germline V gene are MNHEY and SMNVEV (reference sequence). V lost 5 bases, J lost 5 bases, and 9 bases stayed unmatched. The CDR3 contains 15 residues. The CDR3 nucleotides read TGTGCCAGCAGTCAGAGACAGGGGGGTTGGACTGAAGCTTTCTTT. Protein: CASSQRQGGWTEAFF.

This clonotype was counted many times. The V gene is TRBV11-2, the J gene TRBJ2-5; possibly TRBD2 for D (6 bases). The germline gives CDR1 SGHAT, CDR2 FQNNGV. With 1 base removed from V and 5 bases from J, the gap between germline ends came to 8 bases. There are 13 residues in the CDR3. In DNA, the CDR3 is TGTGCCAGCAGCTTAGTTGGAGGGGAGACCCAGTACTTC. This encodes CASSLVGGETQYF.

The chain joins TRBV9 to TRBJ2-1; D is perhaps TRBD1 (7 bases). Germline V gene lookup returns CDR1 SGDLS and CDR2 YYNGEE. This CDR3 region has 16 residues. Trimming took 0 bases from V and 4 from J, leaving 14 bases between them. CDR3 DNA: TGTGCCAGCAGCGTAGTGTCCAGGGGGGATTACAATGAGCAGTTCTTC. Amino acid sequence: CASSVVSRGDYNEQFF.

The chain combines TRBV6-2 or TRBV6-3 with TRBJ2-7, with 8 bases identical to TRBD2. Trimming took 6 bases from V and 2 from J; bases not matched to a gene: 6. Germline lookup yields CDR1 MNHEY and CDR2 SVGEGT. This CDR3 is built from 14 residues. The CDR3 reads CASSEREGPYEQYF. In nucleotides, the CDR3 is TGTGCCAGCAGCGAACGGGAGGGCCCCTACGAGCAGTACTTC.

The V call is TRBV6-2 or TRBV6-3, the J call TRBJ2-7, with 9 bases matching TRBD2. The CDR3 is 17 amino acids. Germline CDR1 MNHEY, CDR2 SVGEGT. Losses at the gene ends were 6 bases for V and 2 bases for J; bases not matched to a gene: 14. CDR3 in amino acids: CASSLHFSGSETYEQYF. CDR3 coding DNA: TGTGCCAGCAGCCTCCATTTTAGCGGGAGTGAGACCTACGAGCAGTACTTC.

The chain has TRBV7-3 and TRBJ2-3; no reliable D call. Trimming stripped 5 bases from V and 2 bases from J, with 14 bases between. CDR3 length: 15 residues. The germline CDR1 and CDR2 sequences are SGHTA and FQGTGA. This CDR3 is CASSPQTGYTDTQYF. CDR3 sequence (DNA): TGTGCCAGCAGCCCTCAGACTGGTTACACAGATACGCAGTATTTT.

This clonotype showed up just a few times. CDR3 bases: TGTGCCAGCAGGCTAGGATCAGGCTACAATGAGCAGTTCTTC. This codes for CASRLGSGYNEQFF. V and J are TRBV2 and TRBJ2-1, with no clear D. V lost 6 bases to trimming and J lost 3 bases, with 12 bases between them. Per germline, CDR1 SNHLY and CDR2 FYNNEI. The CDR3 loop spans 14 amino acids.

The CDR3 loop reads CASNPDSYSYEQYF. The CDR3 nucleotides are TGTGCCAGTAACCCCGACAGCTACTCCTACGAGCAGTACTTC. The gene calls are TRBV19 and TRBJ2-7, with TRBD1 as a possible D gene (5 bases). The CDR3 sequence is 14 residues long. Per the germline V gene, CDR1 is LNHDA and CDR2 is SQIVND (reference sequence). V lost 7 bases and J lost 0, with 13 bases in between.

This clonotype was seen a single time. This rearrangement joins TRBV3-2 to TRBJ2-1; the table's D call of TRBD2 was not tested on the DNA. TRBV3-2 is a pseudogene segment. The CDR3 totals 17 residues. The chain's CDR3 is CASSQDYERGAYNEQFF. The CDR3 DNA sequence: TGTGCCAGCAGCCAAGATTACGAGCGGGGGGCCTACAATGAGCAGTTCTTC.

This clonotype was found a few times. The V gene is TRBV27, the J gene TRBJ2-5; D is unresolved. The CDR3 sequence is 14 residues long. Germline loops: CDR1 MNHEY, CDR2 SMNVEV (reference sequence). V was cut by 0 bases and J by 5 bases, with 10 bases left in between. The CDR3 region is CASSLSGWWETQYF. The CDR3 DNA reads TGTGCCAGCAGTTTATCAGGGTGGTGGGAGACCCAGTACTTC.

This clonotype came up once. This sequence may be a read error, since a much larger clone differs from it by one base. Without the conserved terminal phenylalanine or tryptophan, this CDR3 likely stems from a read error. This sequence joins TRBV7-2 and TRBJ2-7; D unresolved. The germline V gene has CDR1 SGHTA and CDR2 FQGNSA. This CDR3 contains 13 residues. V was clipped by 5 bases and J by 3 bases, with 11 bases between them. The CDR3: CASSPTGLYEQYI. The CDR3 DNA is TGTGCCAGCAGCCCCACGGGCCTCTACGAGCAGTACATC.

This clonotype came up a few times. The chain uses TRBV5-1 and TRBJ2-1; 16 positions match TRBD2. There are 19 residues in the CDR3. The ends lost 4 bases at V and 1 base at J; junction bases unmatched: 8. Germline CDR1 is SGHRS and CDR2 is YFSETQ. CDR3 amino acids: CASSRTGLAGGPSYNEQFF. The CDR3 DNA is TGCGCCAGCAGCAGGACGGGACTAGCGGGAGGGCCGTCCTACAATGAGCAGTTCTTC.

The chain is built from TRBV19 and TRBJ1-5, with D uncertain. Germline CDR1 and CDR2: LNHDA and SQIVND (reference sequence). With 5 bases removed from V and 5 bases from J, the gap between germline ends came to 10 bases. The CDR3 covers 13 residues. The CDR3 spells CASSPRRDQPQHF. CDR3 nucleotides: TGTGCCAGTAGTCCTCGTAGGGATCAGCCCCAGCATTTT.

This clonotype was counted at least ten times. In DNA, the CDR3 is TGTGCCAGCAGTTACGAGTGGTTTCGGGGGGCCTACGAGCAGTACTTC. It specifies CASSYEWFRGAYEQYF. The chain recombines TRBV6-5 with TRBJ2-7; 7 nucleotides agree with TRBD2. Per germline, CDR1 MNHEY and CDR2 SVGAGI. The junction had 9 bases not matched to a gene; V was cut back by 2 bases and J by 2 bases. The CDR3 totals 16 residues.

This clonotype was observed many times. This chain joins TRBV20-1 and TRBJ1-5, with a tentative D call TRBD1 (6 bases). Trimming took 5 bases from V and 0 from J, leaving 11 bases between them. The CDR3 is 14 residues long. The germline CDR1 and CDR2 sequences are DFQATT and SNEGSKA (reference sequence). CDR3 sequence (DNA): TGCAGTGCTGCCGGGACACGTAGCAATCAGCCCCAGCATTTT. Encoded protein: CSAAGTRSNQPQHF.